These 20 T cell receptor beta chains were sequenced from one sample in a study of T cell repertoires in cytomegalovirus infection (dated by TCRdb to between 2019 and 2020). Sequencing was carried out with an Illumina HiSeq 1500. TCRdb reran the public reads through fastp at Q25 and MiXCR, keeping productive beta chains. Every CDR3 protein is listed once, alongside the most common genes and DNA of its rows. This sample comprises about 500,000 distinct CDR3 sequences, more than 30% of them detected only once. Roughly 15% of the sample is held by the ten biggest clonotypes. Sample treatment or condition, as interpreted from the label and publication: in vitro stimulation with specific CMV peptide epitopes to enrich CMV-specific T cells. Antigens of these TCRs are unknown. Here the sequenced sample was cultured PBMCs, taken from culture after CMV antigen stimulation. The receptors derive from a human donor in good health (CMV status not recorded). Some clones in this sample may be carry-over from other donors' samples.

V usage is TRBV2 and J usage is TRBJ2-7, with D perhaps matching TRBD2 (6 bases). The CDR3 covers 11 residues. Germline V lookup: CDR1 SNHLY, CDR2 FYNNEI. V was cut by 6 bases and J by 5 bases, with 8 bases left in between. The CDR3 spells CASRGGNEQYF. In DNA form, the CDR3 reads TGTGCCAGCAGGGGGGGAAACGAGCAGTACTTC.

This clonotype was picked up many times. This sequence joins TRBV7-2 and TRBJ2-5; D is uncertain. CDR1 is SGHTA and CDR2 is FQGNSA in the germline V gene. The CDR3 extends over 13 amino acids. Trimming took 1 base from V and 4 from J, leaving 7 bases between them. Here the CDR3 DNA reads TGTGCCAGCAGCTTAGTCCCACGAGAGACCCAGTACTTC. Residues: CASSLVPRETQYF.

A word on this clonotype: A read error may produce the germline difference seen at one junction end. The chain has TRBV12-3 or TRBV12-4 and TRBJ2-7, with D possibly being TRBD2 (5 bases). The CDR3 runs to 13 residues. The CDR3 loop reads CASSFSDSLERYF. The CDR3 coding sequence is TGTGCCAGCAGTTTCTCGGACTCCCTGGAGCGGTACTTC.

V and J are TRBV6-1 and TRBJ1-1, with unresolved D. V was clipped by 2 bases and J by 1 base, with 8 bases between them. Germline V gene data show CDR1 as MNHNS and CDR2 as SASEGT. The CDR3 runs to 14 residues. The CDR3: CASSEQHKNTEAFF. The CDR3 region has the DNA TGTGCCAGCAGTGAACAGCACAAGAACACTGAAGCTTTCTTT.

The V gene is TRBV12-3 or TRBV12-4, the J gene TRBJ2-2, with D unresolved. This CDR3 has 13 amino acids. V lost 3 bases and J 5 bases, leaving 7 bases between the germline ends. CDR3 in amino acids: CASSFSRTGELFF. CDR3 sequence (DNA): TGTGCCAGCAGTTTCAGCAGGACCGGGGAGCTGTTTTTT.

V gene TRBV4-1 combines with J gene TRBJ1-1; 9 bases line up with TRBD1. The CDR3 contains 11 residues. From germline, CDR1 is MGHRA and CDR2 YSYEKL. Trimming cost V 3 bases and J 10 bases; bases outside gene matches: 0. The DNA of the CDR3 is TGCGCCAGCAGCCAGGACAGGGGAGCTTTCTTT. This codes for CASSQDRGAFF.

This rearrangement joins TRBV19 to TRBJ2-7; maybe TRBD2 (7 bases). There are 12 residues in the CDR3. Between the trimmed V and J ends, which lost 11 bases and 1 base, there was a span of 12 bases. Germline V gives CDR1 LNHDA, CDR2 SQIVND (reference sequence). CDR3 protein: CAGRGTSYEQYF. CDR3 nucleotides: TGTGCCGGGAGGGGGACTTCCTACGAGCAGTACTTC.

The rearrangement uses TRBV2 and TRBJ2-1; D possibly corresponds to TRBD1 (6 bases). The germline V gene encodes CDR1 SNHLY and CDR2 FYNNEI. Trimming took 11 bases from V and 3 from J, leaving 14 bases between them. CDR3 length: 13 residues. The CDR3 nucleotides read TGTGCCCAAGGGACACCAAACTACAATGAGCAGTTCTTC. It specifies CAQGTPNYNEQFF.

Only a few counts were recorded for this clonotype. CDR3 in DNA: TGTGCCAGCAGCCAAGATCTTGGGCAAGAGACCCAGTACTTC. It encodes CASSQDLGQETQYF. J is TRBJ2-5 and V is TRBV4-2; D gene unclear. Trimming removed 0 bases from V and 2 bases from J, with 7 bases in between. The CDR3 has 14 amino acids. Germline CDR1 is LGHNA and CDR2 is YNFKEQ.

This clonotype appeared a single time. The conserved final phenylalanine or tryptophan is absent from the CDR3, which likely points to a read error. The chain couples TRBV11-2 to TRBJ1-1; D unclear. This CDR3 contains 13 residues. Germline CDR1 SGHAT, CDR2 FQNNGV. The V gene lost 5 bases and the J gene lost 0 bases, with 7 bases spanning the gap. The DNA for the CDR3 is TGTGCCAGCAGCCCCGGTATGAACACTGAAGCTTTCCTT. This translates into CASSPGMNTEAFL.

This clonotype has more than one count but fewer than ten. The chain combines TRBV14 with TRBJ2-7; the match to TRBD2 covers 7 bases. The CDR3 runs to 16 residues. V gave up 3 bases and J gave up 2 bases; unmatched junction bases: 10. Per the germline V gene, CDR1 is SGHDN and CDR2 is FVKESK. Here the CDR3 reads CASSQRSGLGTYEQYV. The CDR3 DNA follows: TGTGCCAGCAGCCAGAGAAGCGGACTAGGGACCTACGAGCAGTACGTC.

V and J are TRBV7-2 and TRBJ2-1, with D maybe TRBD2 (5 bases). V dropped 2 bases and J dropped 6 bases, with 8 bases sitting between them. Germline-derived CDR1 and CDR2 are SGHTA and FQGNSA. The CDR3 length is 13 residues. CDR3 nucleotides: TGTGCCAGCAGCTTAAACGGGGTCAATGAGCAGTTCTTC. This gives the protein CASSLNGVNEQFF.

The gene calls are TRBV5-1 and TRBJ2-5; D gene uncertain. Trimming stripped 1 base from V and 4 bases from J, with 11 bases between. This CDR3 is 14 amino acids long. Germline V CDR1 and CDR2: SGHRS, YFSETQ. CDR3 loop: CASSLSGIAETQYF. CDR3 nucleotide sequence: TGCGCCAGCAGCTTGTCTGGGATAGCAGAGACCCAGTACTTC.

This clonotype was counted between two and nine times. The rearrangement uses TRBV6-4 and TRBJ1-2; D gene uncertain. Looked up from germline, CDR1 is MRHNA and CDR2 is SNTAGT. The CDR3 is made up of 11 amino acids. The V end was cut by 2 bases, the J end by 8 bases, with 6 bases between. CDR3 DNA: TGTGCCAGCAGTGACGGGGTGGGCTACACCTTC. Translated, it gives CASSDGVGYTF.

There are a few counts of this clonotype. This chain uses TRBV11-2 with TRBJ2-2; weak D call: TRBD2 (5 bases). CDR1 is SGHAT, CDR2 FQNNGV, per germline. This CDR3 region has 14 residues. Trimming removed 7 bases at V and 4 bases at J, with 13 bases between. The CDR3 sequence: CASTKGSGTGELFF. The CDR3 DNA sequence: TGTGCCAGCACCAAAGGGAGCGGCACCGGGGAGCTGTTTTTT. Full variable domain (remainder filled in from reference TRBV11-2 and TRBJ2-2): EAGVAQSPRYKIIEKRQSVAFWCNPISGHATLYWYQQILGQGPKLLIQFQNNGVVDDSQLPKDRFSAERLKGVDSTLKIQPAKLEDSAVYLCASTKGSGTGELFFGEGSRLTVL.

The J gene is TRBJ1-5, the V gene TRBV28; D may be TRBD1 (6 bases). Per the germline V gene, CDR1 is MDHEN and CDR2 is SYDVKM. Trimming removed 0 bases at V and 6 bases at J, with 12 bases between. The CDR3 sequence is 15 residues long. CDR3 DNA: TGTGCCAGCAGTTTATGGGGGGCAGGTGGTCAGCCCCAGCATTTT. Translation: CASSLWGAGGQPQHF.

The sample holds a few counts of this clonotype. The V gene is TRBV5-1, the J gene TRBJ2-2, with TRBD2 as a possible D gene (5 bases). The germline CDR1 and CDR2 sequences are SGHRS and YFSETQ. The V and J ends lost 0 bases and 1 base respectively, with 7 bases between them. CDR3 length equals 15 residues. The CDR3 reads CASSLVAKNTGELFF. CDR3 nucleotide sequence: TGCGCCAGCAGCTTGGTAGCGAAGAACACCGGGGAGCTGTTTTTT. Looking up the rest from reference TRBV5-1 and TRBJ2-2 gives the full variable domain: KAGVTQTPRYLIKTRGQQVTLSCSPISGHRSVSWYQQTPGQGLQFLFEYFSETQRNKGNFPGRFSGRQFSNSRSEMNVSTLELGDSALYLCASSLVAKNTGELFFGEGSRLTVL.

Regarding this clonotype: The junction departs from germline at one end; a sequencing error may be responsible. V usage is TRBV7-7 and J usage is TRBJ1-1; no definite D call. The V gene's germline CDR1 is SSHAT and CDR2 FNYEAQ (reference sequence). This CDR3 is built from 14 residues. This CDR3 reads CASSPEWGDTEAFF. CDR3 DNA sequence: TGTGCTAGCAGCCCTGAATGGGGAGACACTGAAGCTTTCTTT.

This clonotype was seen a handful of times. The V call is TRBV7-3, the J call TRBJ2-1; tentatively, D is TRBD1 or TRBD2 (7 bases each). The CDR3 runs to 16 residues. The V end lost 4 bases, the J end lost 7 bases, and 20 bases lay between the germline ends. The germline gives CDR1 SGHTA, CDR2 FQGTGA. The CDR3 DNA follows: TGTGCCAGCAGCTCCTCCTTCGGGCAGGGGGGGAATGAGCAGTTCTTC. Protein sequence: CASSSSFGQGGNEQFF.

This chain joins TRBV15 and TRBJ2-3; D unresolved. V shed 8 bases and J shed 0 bases, with 9 bases lying between them. This CDR3 is built from 13 residues. Germline-derived CDR1 and CDR2 are LNHNV and YYDKDF (reference sequence). CDR3 protein: CATATWSTDTQYF. CDR3 sequence (DNA): TGTGCCACCGCCACCTGGAGCACAGATACGCAGTATTTT.